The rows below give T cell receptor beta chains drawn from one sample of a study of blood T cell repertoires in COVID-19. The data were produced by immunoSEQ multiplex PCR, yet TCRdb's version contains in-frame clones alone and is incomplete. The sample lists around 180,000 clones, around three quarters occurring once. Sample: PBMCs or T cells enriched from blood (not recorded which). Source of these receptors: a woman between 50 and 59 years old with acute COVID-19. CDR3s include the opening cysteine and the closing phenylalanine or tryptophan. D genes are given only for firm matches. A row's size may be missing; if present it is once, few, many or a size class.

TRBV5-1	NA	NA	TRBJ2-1	CASSRGTTPEQFF	TGCGCCAGCAGCCGAGGTACCACCCCTGAGCAGTTCTTC
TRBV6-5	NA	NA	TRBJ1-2	CASSYLQSGTSGYTF	TGTGCCAGCAGTTACTTACAGTCCGGGACATCTGGCTACACCTTC
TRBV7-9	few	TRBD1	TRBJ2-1	CASDRGQSSYNEQFF	TGTGCCAGCGACAGGGGTCAGAGCTCCTACAATGAGCAGTTCTTC
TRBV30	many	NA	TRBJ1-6	CAWRGTPHNSPLHF	TGTGCCTGGAGGGGGACACCTCATAATTCACCCCTCCACTTT
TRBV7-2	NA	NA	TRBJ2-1	CASSLSYSTYNEQFF	TGTGCCAGCAGCTTAAGTTACAGCACCTACAATGAGCAGTTCTTC
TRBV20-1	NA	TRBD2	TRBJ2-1	CSASPPSGGYYNEQFF	TGCAGTGCTAGTCCCCCTAGCGGGGGATATTACAATGAGCAGTTCTTC
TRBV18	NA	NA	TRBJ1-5	CASSRGGDGSQPQHF	TGTGCCAGCTCACGGGGTGGGGACGGGAGTCAGCCCCAGCATTTT
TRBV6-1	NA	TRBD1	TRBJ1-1	CASSELVWTGSMNTEAFF	TGTGCCAGCAGTGAATTAGTCTGGACAGGCAGCATGAACACTGAAGCTTTCTTT
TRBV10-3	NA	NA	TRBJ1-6	CAISVQEHNSPLHF	TGTGCCATCAGTGTACAGGAGCATAATTCACCCCTCCACTTT
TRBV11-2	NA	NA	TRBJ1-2	CASSLLQGTWGGYTF	TGTGCCAGCAGCTTACTTCAGGGGACCTGGGGTGGCTACACCTTC
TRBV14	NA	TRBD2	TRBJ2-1	CASAIIGGAGNEQFF	TGTGCCAGCGCCATCATCGGGGGGGCAGGCAATGAGCAGTTCTTC
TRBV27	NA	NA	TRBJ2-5	CASGRDSQETQYF	TGTGCCAGCGGCCGGGACTCTCAAGAGACCCAGTACTTC